This T cell receptor beta chain was profiled in a study of CD8 T cells in ankylosing spondylitis. Study-wide findings and caveats: Some of these motif variants have turned up before, in reports on reactive arthritis synovial fluid and blood.

Each CDR3 protein gets one entry after TCRdb re-called the 5' RACE reads with MiXCR. The sample lists roughly 230,000 distinct CDR3 sequences, under 20% occurring once. Looked up from germline, CDR1 is SGHRS and CDR2 is YFSETQ. The V gene end was trimmed by 2 bases and the J gene end by 10 bases; junction bases not matched to a gene: 6. The CDR3 totals 15 residues. Worth noting for this clonotype: Its target is unknown.

The sample was blood, either unsorted or a sorted T cell fraction (not recorded which). J is TRBJ2-1 and V is TRBV5-1; 13 nucleotides agree with TRBD2. The origin of this receptor is a male donor with ankylosing spondylitis or in good health (not recorded which). The CDR3 nucleotides read TGCGCCAGCAGCTTCGGACTAGCGGGAGCGGAGGAGCAGTTCTTC. This encodes CASSFGLAGAEEQFF. The whole variable domain, remainder taken from reference TRBV5-1 and TRBJ2-1, is KAGVTQTPRYLIKTRGQQVTLSCSPISGHRSVSWYQQTPGQGLQFLFEYFSETQRNKGNFPGRFSGRQFSNSRSEMNVSTLELGDSALYLCASSFGLAGAEEQFFGPGTRLTVL.